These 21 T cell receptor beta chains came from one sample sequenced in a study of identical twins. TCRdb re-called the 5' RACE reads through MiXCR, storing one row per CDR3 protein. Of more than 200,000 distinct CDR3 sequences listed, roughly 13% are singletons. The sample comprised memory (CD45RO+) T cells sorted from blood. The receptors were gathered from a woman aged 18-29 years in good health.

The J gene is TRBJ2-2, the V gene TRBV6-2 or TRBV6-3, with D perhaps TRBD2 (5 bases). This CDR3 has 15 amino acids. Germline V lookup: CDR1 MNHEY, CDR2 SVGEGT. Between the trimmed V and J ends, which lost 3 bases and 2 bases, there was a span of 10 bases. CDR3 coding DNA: TGTGCCAGCAGTTATCGAGCGGTCAACACCGGGGAGCTGTTTTTT. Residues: CASSYRAVNTGELFF.

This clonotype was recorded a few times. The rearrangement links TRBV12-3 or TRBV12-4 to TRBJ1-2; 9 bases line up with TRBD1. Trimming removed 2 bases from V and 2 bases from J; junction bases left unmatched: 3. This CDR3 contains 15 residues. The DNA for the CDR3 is TGTGCCAGCAGTTTAACGGGACAGGGAAACTATGGCTACACCTTC. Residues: CASSLTGQGNYGYTF.

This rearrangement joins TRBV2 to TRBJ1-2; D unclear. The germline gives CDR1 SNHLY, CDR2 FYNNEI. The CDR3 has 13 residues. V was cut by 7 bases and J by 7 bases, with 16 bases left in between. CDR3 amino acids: CASTLDDSRGYTF. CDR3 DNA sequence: TGTGCCAGCACCCTGGACGATTCGCGTGGCTACACCTTC.

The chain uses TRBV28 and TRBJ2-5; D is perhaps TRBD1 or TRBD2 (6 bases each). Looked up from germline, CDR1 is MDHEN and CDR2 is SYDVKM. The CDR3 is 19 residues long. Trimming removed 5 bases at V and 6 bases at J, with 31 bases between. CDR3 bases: TGTGCCAGCAGTCCCCCAGTAGGGGCCGGAGGGGGAGAGACCCAGACCCAGTACTTC. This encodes CASSPPVGAGGGETQTQYF. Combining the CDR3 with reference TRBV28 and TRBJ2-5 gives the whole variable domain DVKVTQSSRYLVKRTGEKVFLECVQDMDHENMFWYRQDPGLGLRLIYFSYDVKMKEKGDIPEGYSVSREKKERFSLILESASTNQTSMYLCASSPPVGAGGGETQTQYFGPGTRLLVL.

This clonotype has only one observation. The CDR3 loop reads CASSPPSLMNTQYF. In DNA, the CDR3 is TGTGCCAGCAGTCCACCTTCCCTCATGAATACGCAGTATTTT. The gene calls are TRBV6-2 or TRBV6-3 and TRBJ2-3; D is ambiguous. Trimming cost V 5 bases and J 7 bases, with 16 bases left between them. This CDR3 region has 14 residues. Germline assignment: CDR1 MNHEY and CDR2 SVGEGT.

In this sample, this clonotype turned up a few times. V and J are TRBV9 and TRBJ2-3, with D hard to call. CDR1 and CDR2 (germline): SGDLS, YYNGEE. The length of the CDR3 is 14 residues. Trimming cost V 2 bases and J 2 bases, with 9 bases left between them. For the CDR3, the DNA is TGTGCCAGCAGCGTGGCCCTTCTCACAGATACGCAGTATTTT. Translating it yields CASSVALLTDTQYF.

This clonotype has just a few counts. CDR3 coding DNA: TGTGCCAGCTCATTAGGGGCTAGCGGGAGGGCCAGAGAGAATGAGCAGTTCTTC. The encoded protein is CASSLGASGRARENEQFF. The chain couples TRBV4-2 to TRBJ2-1; TRBD2 matches at 12 bases. CDR3 length: 18 residues. Losses at the gene ends were 8 bases for V and 7 bases for J; bases not matched to a gene: 18. From germline, CDR1 is LGHNA and CDR2 YNFKEQ.

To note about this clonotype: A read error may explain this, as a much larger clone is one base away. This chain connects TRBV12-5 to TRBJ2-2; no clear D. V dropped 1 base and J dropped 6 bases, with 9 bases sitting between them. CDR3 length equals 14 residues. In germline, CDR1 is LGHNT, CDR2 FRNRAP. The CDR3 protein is CASGLGASAGELFF. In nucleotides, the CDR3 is TGTGCTAGTGGTTTGGGGGCCTCGGCCGGGGAGCTGTTTTTT.

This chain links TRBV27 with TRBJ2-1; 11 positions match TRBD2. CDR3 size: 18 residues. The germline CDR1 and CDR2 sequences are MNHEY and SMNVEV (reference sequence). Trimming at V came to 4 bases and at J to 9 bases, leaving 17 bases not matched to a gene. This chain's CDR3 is CASSSTSGGGRRAAEQFF. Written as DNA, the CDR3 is TGTGCCAGCAGTTCTACTAGCGGGGGAGGTCGTAGGGCGGCTGAGCAGTTCTTC.

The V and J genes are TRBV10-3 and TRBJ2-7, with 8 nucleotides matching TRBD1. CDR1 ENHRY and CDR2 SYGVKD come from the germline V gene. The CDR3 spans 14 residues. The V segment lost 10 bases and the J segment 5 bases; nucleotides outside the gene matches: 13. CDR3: CASGIQGALDEQYF. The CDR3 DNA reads TGTGCCAGCGGAATCCAGGGGGCGCTTGACGAGCAGTACTTC.

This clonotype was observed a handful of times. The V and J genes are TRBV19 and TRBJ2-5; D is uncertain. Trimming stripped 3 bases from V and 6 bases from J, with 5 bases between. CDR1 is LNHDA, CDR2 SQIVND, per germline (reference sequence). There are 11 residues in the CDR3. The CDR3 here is CASSIAQTQYF. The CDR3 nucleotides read TGTGCCAGTAGTATCGCTCAGACCCAGTACTTC. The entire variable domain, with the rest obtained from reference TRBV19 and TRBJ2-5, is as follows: DGGITQSPKYLFRKEGQNVTLSCEQNLNHDAMYWYRQDPGQGLRLIYYSQIVNDFQKGDIAEGYSVSREKKESFPLTVTSAQKNPTAFYLCASSIAQTQYFGPGTRLLVL.

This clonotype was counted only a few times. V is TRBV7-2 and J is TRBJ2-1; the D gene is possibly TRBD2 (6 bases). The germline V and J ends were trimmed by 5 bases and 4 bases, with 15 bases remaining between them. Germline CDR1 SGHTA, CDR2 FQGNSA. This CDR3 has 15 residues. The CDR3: CASSPPGLLYNEQFF. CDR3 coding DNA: TGTGCCAGCAGCCCGCCGGGACTGCTATACAATGAGCAGTTCTTC.

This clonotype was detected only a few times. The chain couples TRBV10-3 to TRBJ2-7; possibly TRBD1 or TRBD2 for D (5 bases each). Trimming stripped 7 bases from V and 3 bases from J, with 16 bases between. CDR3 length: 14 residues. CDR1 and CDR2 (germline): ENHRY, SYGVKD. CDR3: CAITPGTERYEQYF. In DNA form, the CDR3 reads TGTGCCATCACCCCCGGGACGGAGCGCTACGAGCAGTACTTC.

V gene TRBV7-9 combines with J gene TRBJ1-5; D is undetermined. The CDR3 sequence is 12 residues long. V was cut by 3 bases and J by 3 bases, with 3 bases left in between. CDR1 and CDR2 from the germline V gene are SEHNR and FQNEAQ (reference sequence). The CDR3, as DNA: TGTGCCAGCAGCTTGCACAATCAGCCCCAGCATTTT. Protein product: CASSLHNQPQHF.

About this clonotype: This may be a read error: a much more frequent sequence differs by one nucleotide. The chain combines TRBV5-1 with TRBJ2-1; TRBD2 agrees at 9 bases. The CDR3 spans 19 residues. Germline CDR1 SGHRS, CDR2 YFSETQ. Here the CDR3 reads CASRQAGGLLSSSYNEQLF. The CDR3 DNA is TGCGCCAGCCGTCAAGCGGGGGGTCTCCTCTCTAGCTCCTACAATGAGCAGTTATTC.

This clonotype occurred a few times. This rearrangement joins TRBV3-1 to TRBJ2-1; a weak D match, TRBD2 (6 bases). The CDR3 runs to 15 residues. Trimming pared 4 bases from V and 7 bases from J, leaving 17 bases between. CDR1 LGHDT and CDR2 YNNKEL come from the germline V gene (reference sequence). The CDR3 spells CASSPLGGDGNEQFF. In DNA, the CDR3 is TGTGCCAGCAGCCCGCTGGGCGGGGACGGGAATGAGCAGTTCTTC.

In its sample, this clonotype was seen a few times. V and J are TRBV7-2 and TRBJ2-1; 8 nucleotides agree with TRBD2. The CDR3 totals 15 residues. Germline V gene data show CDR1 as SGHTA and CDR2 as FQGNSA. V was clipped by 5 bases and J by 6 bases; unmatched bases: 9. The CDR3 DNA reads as TGTGCCAGCAGCCAAGCGGGGGTAGGGTTCAATGAGCAGTTCTTC. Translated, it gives CASSQAGVGFNEQFF.

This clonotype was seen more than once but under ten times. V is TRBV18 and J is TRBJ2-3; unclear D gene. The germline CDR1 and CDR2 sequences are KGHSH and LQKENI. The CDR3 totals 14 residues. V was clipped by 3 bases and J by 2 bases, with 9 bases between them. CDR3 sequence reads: CASSPSGLTDTQYF. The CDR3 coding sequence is TGTGCCAGCTCACCGTCAGGTCTCACAGATACGCAGTATTTT.

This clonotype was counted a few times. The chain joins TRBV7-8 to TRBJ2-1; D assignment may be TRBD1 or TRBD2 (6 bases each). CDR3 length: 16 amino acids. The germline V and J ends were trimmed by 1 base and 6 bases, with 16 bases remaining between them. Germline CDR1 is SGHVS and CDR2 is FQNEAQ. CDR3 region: CASSLGWGAKSNEQFF. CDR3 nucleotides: TGTGCCAGCAGCTTAGGTTGGGGGGCGAAGAGCAATGAGCAGTTCTTC. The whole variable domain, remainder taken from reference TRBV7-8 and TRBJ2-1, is GAGVSQSPRYKVAKRGQDVALRCDPISGHVSLFWYQQALGQGPEFLTYFQNEAQLDKSGLPSDRFFAERPEGSVSTLKIQRTQQEDSAVYLCASSLGWGAKSNEQFFGPGTRLTVL.

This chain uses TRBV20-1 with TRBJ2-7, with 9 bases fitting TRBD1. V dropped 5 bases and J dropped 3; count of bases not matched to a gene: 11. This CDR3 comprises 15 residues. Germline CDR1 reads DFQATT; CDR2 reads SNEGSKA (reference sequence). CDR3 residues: CSAGRQRDRDYEQYF. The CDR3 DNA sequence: TGCAGTGCTGGACGCCAGAGGGACAGGGACTACGAGCAGTACTTC.

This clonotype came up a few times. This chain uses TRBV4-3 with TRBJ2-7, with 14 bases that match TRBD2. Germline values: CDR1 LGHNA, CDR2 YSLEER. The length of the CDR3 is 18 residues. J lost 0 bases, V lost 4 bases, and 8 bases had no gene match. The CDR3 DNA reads TGCGCCAGCAGCCGCGCAGGGACTAGCGGGAGTGTCTCCTACGAGCAGTACTTC. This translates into CASSRAGTSGSVSYEQYF.